This T cell receptor beta chain was profiled in a study of CD8 T cells in Susac syndrome. Sequencing of TCR beta covered CD8+ and CD4+ T cells obtained from blood. TEMRA cells were enriched by FACS, and CD4+ and CD8+ T cells were negatively isolated. Germline assignment: CDR1 SQVTM and CDR2 ANQGSEA. The CDR3 has 11 residues. V was clipped by 6 bases and J by 6 bases; unmatched bases: 2. Study results and limitations: In its TCR sequencing and HLA analysis, the study acknowledged that the number of individuals was relatively small.

An input of roughly 0.5 to 1 ug of RNA was subjected to reverse transcription using random hexamers. Amplification of TCR beta CDR3 spanned 54 Vbeta and 13 Jbeta via immunoSEQ multiplex PCR. MiXCR, run by TCRdb on the immunoSEQ multiplex PCR reads, gives a single entry per CDR3 protein. The data show roughly 200,000 distinct CDR3 sequences, with about 95% seen just once and 0.1% held by the top ten. For this clonotype: Its antigen is still unknown.

Source material: CD4+ T cells from PBMCs. This TCR derives from a human donor in good health. This chain uses TRBV29-1 with TRBJ1-1; 9 nucleotides match TRBD1. The CDR3 is CSVRQGAEAFF. The CDR3 bases are TGCAGCGTGCGACAGGGGGCTGAAGCTTTCTTT. The full variable domain, in which reference TRBV29-1 and TRBJ1-1 provide the parts outside the CDR3, is SAVISQKPSRDICQRGTSLTIQCQVDSQVTMMFWYRQQPGQSLTLIATANQGSEATYESGFVIDKFPISRPNLTFSTLTVSNMSPEDSSIYLCSVRQGAEAFFGQGTRLTVV.